This record concerns one T cell receptor beta chain sequence. Its antigen is currently unknown. In the PCR, 60 Vbeta and 13 Jbeta primers were used. In the authors' workflow: Roughly 10 million shared chains were among some 80 million unique TCR beta chains counted in a later analysis. Method: immunoSEQ multiplex PCR; TCRdb's copy keeps in-frame clones and lacks some. V and J calls and clone size follow that table, whereas D and trimming were derived from the DNA. This table has roughly 190,000 clones, approximately 65% appearing once. The data were taken from a study of cytomegalovirus exposure and HLA in healthy donors. CDR1 is MNHNS and CDR2 is SASEGT in the germline V gene. The CDR3 runs to 11 residues. The V gene lost 8 bases and the J gene lost 5 bases, with 9 bases spanning the gap. Findings of the study overall: Excluded: some indistinguishable V segments such as TRBV6-2 and TRBV6-3.

The source of this sequence is a man in his forties in good health and CMV-seronegative. This chain uses TRBV6-1 with TRBJ2-5; no clear D gene. Sequences were obtained from PBMCs. CDR3 in DNA: TGTGCCAGCGGAGCAATCGAGACCCAGTACTTC. Its protein product is CASGAIETQYF.